This T cell receptor (beta chain) was identified during a study of shared clonotypes between healthy human individuals. Looking at the study overall: Ranging from 18 to 49 in age, donors were a couple of women and a few men.

The assay was carried out at the deep level. Original data processing: For the immunoSEQ data, sequences were junction-only without quality scores, so filtering differed. Sequencing was performed with immunoSEQ multiplex PCR; in TCRdb, only in-frame clones are kept and a portion is missing. That table gives V, J and clone size, and the DNA gave D and trimming. The sample yields about 480,000 clones, about three quarters seen once. For genomic DNA, unsorted samples relied on tens of millions of PBMCs. The sequence was obtained from a woman in her thirties or forties in good health. Some clones in this sample may be carry-over from other donors' samples. The sequencing input was PBMCs.

CDR3 sequence reads: CASSLGQGFIFGQFF. In DNA, the CDR3 is TGTGCCAGCAGCTTGGGACAGGGGTTTATTTTTGGGCAGTTCTTC. The V call is TRBV5-8, the J call TRBJ2-1, with 8 bases matching TRBD1. Germline assignment: CDR1 SGHTS and CDR2 YDEGEE. The V and J ends lost 0 bases and 12 bases, in that order; junction bases with no gene match: 11. The CDR3 has 15 amino acids. Looking up the rest from reference TRBV5-8 and TRBJ2-1 gives the full variable domain: EAGVTQSPTHLIKTRGQQATLRCSPISGHTSVYWYQQALGLGLQFLLWYDEGEERNRGNFPPRFSGRQFPNYSSELNVNALELEDSALYLCASSLGQGFIFGQFFGPGTRLTVL.